This T cell receptor beta chain was sequenced in a study of cytomegalovirus exposure and HLA in healthy donors. At the level of the study: Approximately 180 million T cells yielded 120 million or so unique TCR beta sequences, as an earlier analysis found.

60 Vbeta and 13 Jbeta primers were used in PCR. Method: immunoSEQ multiplex PCR; TCRdb's copy keeps in-frame clones and lacks some. Among some 130,000 clones, 75% to 85% were seen once, and the ten largest hold just over 2.5%. General study points: The number of N-insertions in an Asian-associated ancestry cluster was reportedly below the roughly 670-donor mean in a later analysis. In a later analysis, DRB1 alleles had the most associated TCRs; HLA-C alleles the fewest. Cytomegalovirus association was listed for 170 or so TCR beta chains.

The CDR3 is made up of 13 amino acids. The germline V and J ends were trimmed by 3 bases and 5 bases, with 14 bases remaining between them. Germline V gene lookup returns CDR1 SQVTM and CDR2 ANQGSEA. In regard to this clone: Its antigen remains unidentified.

The chain combines TRBV29-1 with TRBJ2-7; D is perhaps TRBD1 (6 bases). Sequenced: PBMCs. This TCR was recovered from a man in his thirties or forties in good health and CMV-seronegative. CDR3 in amino acids: CSVDPRGQNEQYF. CDR3 bases: TGCAGCGTTGATCCCAGGGGCCAGAACGAGCAGTACTTC.